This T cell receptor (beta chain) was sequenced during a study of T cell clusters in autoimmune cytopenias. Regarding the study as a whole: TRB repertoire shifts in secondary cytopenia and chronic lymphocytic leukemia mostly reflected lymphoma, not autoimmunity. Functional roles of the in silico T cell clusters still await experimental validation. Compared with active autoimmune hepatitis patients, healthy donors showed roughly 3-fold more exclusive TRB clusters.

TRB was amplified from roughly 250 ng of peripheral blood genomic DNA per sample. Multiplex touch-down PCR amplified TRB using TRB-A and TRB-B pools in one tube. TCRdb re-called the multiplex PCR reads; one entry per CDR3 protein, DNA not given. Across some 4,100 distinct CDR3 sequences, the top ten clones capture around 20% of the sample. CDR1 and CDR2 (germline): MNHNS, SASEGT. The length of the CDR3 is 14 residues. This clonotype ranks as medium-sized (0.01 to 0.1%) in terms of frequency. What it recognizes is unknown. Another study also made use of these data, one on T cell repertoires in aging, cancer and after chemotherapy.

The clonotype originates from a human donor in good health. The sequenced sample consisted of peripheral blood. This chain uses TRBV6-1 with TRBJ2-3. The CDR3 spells CASSVSPSTDTQYF.